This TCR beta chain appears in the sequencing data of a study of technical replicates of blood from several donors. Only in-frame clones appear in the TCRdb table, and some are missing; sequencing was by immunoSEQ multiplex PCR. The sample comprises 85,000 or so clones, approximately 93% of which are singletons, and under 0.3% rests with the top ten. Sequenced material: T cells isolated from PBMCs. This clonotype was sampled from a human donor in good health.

The CDR3, as DNA: TGTGCCAGCAGCGGGACTCAAGAGACCCAGTACTTC. It is translated as CASSGTQETQYF. V is TRBV9 and J is TRBJ2-5; D possibly corresponds to TRBD2 (5 bases). Germline V gene data show CDR1 as SGDLS and CDR2 as YYNGEE. V was clipped by 3 bases and J by 2 bases, with 5 bases between them. The CDR3 is made up of 12 amino acids.